This entry describes one TCR beta chain. The antigen remains undetermined. V was shortened by 4 bases and J by 3 bases, with 24 bases between the two germline ends. The CDR3 consists of 18 residues. This sample stems from a study of early T cells in non-severe SARS-CoV-2 infection. General observations from the study: The study's VDJdb matching favored anti-spike CD8 responses and missed private and CD4 specificities.

Each cDNA molecule carried a unique molecular identifier. MiXCR, applied by TCRdb to the 5' RACE reads, yields one record per CDR3 protein. The data show 85,000 to 90,000 distinct CDR3 sequences, approximately 14% seen once. The sequence was collected from an adult who was a healthcare worker with PCR-confirmed SARS-CoV-2 infection or an uninfected control (not recorded which). The sequenced material came from whole blood. The chain combines TRBV12-3 or TRBV12-4 with TRBJ1-2; perhaps TRBD1 as D (6 bases). The CDR3 protein is CASSSPSPGAQGYYGYTF. CDR3 in DNA: TGTGCCAGCAGTTCACCCTCCCCCGGGGCCCAGGGGTACTATGGCTACACCTTC.